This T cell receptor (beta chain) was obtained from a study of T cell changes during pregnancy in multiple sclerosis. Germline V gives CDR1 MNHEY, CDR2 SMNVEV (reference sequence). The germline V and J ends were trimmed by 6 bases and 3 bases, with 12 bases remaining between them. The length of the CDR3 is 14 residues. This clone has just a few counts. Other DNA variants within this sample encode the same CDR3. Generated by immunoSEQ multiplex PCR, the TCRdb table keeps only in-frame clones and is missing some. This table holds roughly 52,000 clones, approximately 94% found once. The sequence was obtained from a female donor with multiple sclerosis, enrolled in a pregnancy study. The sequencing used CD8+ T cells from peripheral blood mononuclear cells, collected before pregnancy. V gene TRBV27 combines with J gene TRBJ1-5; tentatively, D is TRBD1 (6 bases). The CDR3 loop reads CASSLQGFNQPQHF. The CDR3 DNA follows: TGTGCCAGCAGCTTACAGGGTTTCAATCAGCCCCAGCATTTT.